This T cell receptor beta chain was documented in a study of blood T cell repertoires in COVID-19. Turning to the study itself: Researchers got acute and convalescent COVID-19 samples from the United States, Italy and Spain. PBMCs, B-cell-depleted T cells, or T cells were the source of the cDNA or gDNA that made up the material.

Original handling: Reference gene primer amplification in the assay estimated nucleated cell counts. Profiled with immunoSEQ multiplex PCR; TCRdb holds only in-frame clones, not every one. D and trimming were read from the DNA, whereas the V and J calls and clone size are those reported in that table. Of 74,000 or so clones in the sample, about 87% were seen once. Germline CDR1 reads KGHSY; CDR2 reads FQNENV. V lost 0 bases and J 6 bases, leaving 9 bases between the germline ends. The CDR3 is 14 residues long. This clone turned up a few times. The sample consisted of peripheral blood. The clonotype comes from a human donor in a cohort sampled during active COVID-19. The chain combines TRBV16 with TRBJ2-1; tentatively, D is TRBD2 (5 bases). CDR3 residues: CASSQSASTNEQFF. The CDR3 DNA is TGTGCCAGCAGCCAATCGGCTAGCACCAATGAGCAGTTCTTC.